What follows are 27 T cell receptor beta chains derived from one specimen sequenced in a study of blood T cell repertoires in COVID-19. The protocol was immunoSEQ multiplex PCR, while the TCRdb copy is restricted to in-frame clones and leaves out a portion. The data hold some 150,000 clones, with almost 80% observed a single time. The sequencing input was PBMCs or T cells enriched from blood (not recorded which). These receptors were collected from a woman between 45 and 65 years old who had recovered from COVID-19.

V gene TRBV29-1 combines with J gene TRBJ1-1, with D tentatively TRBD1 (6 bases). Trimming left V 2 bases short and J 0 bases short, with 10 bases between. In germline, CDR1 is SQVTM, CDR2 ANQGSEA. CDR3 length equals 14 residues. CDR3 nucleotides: TGCAGCGTTGAAATCAGGGGCATGAACACTGAAGCTTTCTTT. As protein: CSVEIRGMNTEAFF.

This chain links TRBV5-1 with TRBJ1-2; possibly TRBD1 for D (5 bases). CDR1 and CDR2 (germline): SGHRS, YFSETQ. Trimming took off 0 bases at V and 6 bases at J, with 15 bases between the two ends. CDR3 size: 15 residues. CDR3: CASSLGQPRGNGYTF. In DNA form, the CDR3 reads TGCGCCAGCAGCTTGGGACAGCCTCGGGGGAATGGCTACACCTTC.

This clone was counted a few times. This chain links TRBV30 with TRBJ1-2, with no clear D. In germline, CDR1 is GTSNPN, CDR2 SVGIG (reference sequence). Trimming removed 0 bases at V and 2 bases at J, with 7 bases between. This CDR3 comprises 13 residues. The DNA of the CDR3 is TGTGCCTGGAGTGTACGGGAGAACTATGGCTACACCTTC. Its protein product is CAWSVRENYGYTF.

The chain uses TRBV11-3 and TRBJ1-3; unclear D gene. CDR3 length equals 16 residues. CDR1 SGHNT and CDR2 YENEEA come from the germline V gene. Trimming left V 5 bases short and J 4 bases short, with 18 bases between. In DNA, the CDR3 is TGTGCCAGCAGCCCACACCCCCGGGGTCGAGGAAACACCATATATTTT. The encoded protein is CASSPHPRGRGNTIYF.

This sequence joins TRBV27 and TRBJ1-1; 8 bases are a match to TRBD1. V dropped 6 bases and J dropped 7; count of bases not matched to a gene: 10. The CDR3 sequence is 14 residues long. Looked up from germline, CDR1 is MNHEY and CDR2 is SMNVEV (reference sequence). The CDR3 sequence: CASSLNRGWDEAFF. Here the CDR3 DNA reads TGTGCCAGCAGCCTAAACAGGGGGTGGGATGAAGCTTTCTTT.

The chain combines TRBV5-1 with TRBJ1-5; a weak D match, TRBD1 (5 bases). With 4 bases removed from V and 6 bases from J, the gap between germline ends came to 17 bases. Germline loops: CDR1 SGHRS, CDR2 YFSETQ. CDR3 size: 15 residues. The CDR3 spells CASSPAGGKSQPQHF. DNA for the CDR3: TGCGCCAGCAGCCCGGCGGGGGGGAAGAGTCAGCCCCAGCATTTT.

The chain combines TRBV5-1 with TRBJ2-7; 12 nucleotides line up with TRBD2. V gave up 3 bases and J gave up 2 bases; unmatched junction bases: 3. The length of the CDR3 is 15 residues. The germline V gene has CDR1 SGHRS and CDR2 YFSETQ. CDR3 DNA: TGCGCCAGCAGCTCCCTAGCGGGAGGGCCCTACGAGCAGTACTTC. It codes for CASSSLAGGPYEQYF.

The CDR3 here is CAISESRGHGGYTF. The CDR3 coding sequence is TGTGCCATCAGTGAGTCGCGGGGGCATGGTGGCTACACCTTC. The chain combines TRBV10-3 with TRBJ1-2; D is possibly TRBD1 (6 bases). CDR3 length: 14 residues. Germline V gene sequence: CDR1 ENHRY, CDR2 SYGVKD. Deletions cut 0 bases from V and 7 bases from J, with 12 bases between.

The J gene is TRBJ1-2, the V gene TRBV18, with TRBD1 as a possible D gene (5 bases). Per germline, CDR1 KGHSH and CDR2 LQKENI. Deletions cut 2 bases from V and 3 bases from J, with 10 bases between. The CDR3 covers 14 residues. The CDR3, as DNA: TGTGCCAGCTCACCAAACGACAGATACTATGGCTACACCTTC. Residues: CASSPNDRYYGYTF. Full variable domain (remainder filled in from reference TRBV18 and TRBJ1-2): NAGVMQNPRHLVRRRGQEARLRCSPMKGHSHVYWYRQLPEEGLKFMVYLQKENIIDESGMPKERFSAEFPKEGPSILRIQQVVRGDSAAYFCASSPNDRYYGYTFGSGTRLTVV.

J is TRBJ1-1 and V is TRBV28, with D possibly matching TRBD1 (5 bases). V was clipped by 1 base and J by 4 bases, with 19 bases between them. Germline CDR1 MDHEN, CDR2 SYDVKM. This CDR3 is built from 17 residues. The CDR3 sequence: CASSLLGQGRLGTEAFF. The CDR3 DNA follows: TGTGCCAGCAGTTTATTGGGGCAGGGAAGGCTCGGCACTGAAGCTTTCTTT.

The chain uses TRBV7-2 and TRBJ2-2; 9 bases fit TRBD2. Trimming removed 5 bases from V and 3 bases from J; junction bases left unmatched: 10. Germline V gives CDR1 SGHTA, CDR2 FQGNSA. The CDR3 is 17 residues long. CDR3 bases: TGTGCCAGCAGCATAAACCCCGGACTAGCGTACACCGGGGAGCTGTTTTTT. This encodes CASSINPGLAYTGELFF.

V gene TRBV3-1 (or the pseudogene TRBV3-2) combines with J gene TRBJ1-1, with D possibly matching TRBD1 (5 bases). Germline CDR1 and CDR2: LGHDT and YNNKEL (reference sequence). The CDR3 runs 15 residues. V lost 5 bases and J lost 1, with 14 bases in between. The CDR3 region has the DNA TGTGCCAGCAGCTGGGCAGGGAGGGAGAACACTGAAGCTTTCTTT. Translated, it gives CASSWAGRENTEAFF.

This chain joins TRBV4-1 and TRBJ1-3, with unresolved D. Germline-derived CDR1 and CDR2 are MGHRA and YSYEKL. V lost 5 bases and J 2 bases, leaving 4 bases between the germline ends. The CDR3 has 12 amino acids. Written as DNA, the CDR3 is TGCGCCAGCAGCGGAGCTGGAAACACCATATATTTT. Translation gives CASSGAGNTIYF.

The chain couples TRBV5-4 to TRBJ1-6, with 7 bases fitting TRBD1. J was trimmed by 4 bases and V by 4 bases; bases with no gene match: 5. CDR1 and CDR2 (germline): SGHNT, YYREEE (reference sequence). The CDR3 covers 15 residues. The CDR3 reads CASSVMGQYNSPLHF. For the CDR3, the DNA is TGTGCCAGCAGCGTAATGGGACAGTATAATTCACCCCTCCACTTT.

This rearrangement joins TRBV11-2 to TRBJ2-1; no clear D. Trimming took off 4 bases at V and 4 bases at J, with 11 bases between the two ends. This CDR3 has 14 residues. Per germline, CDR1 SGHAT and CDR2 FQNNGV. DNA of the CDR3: TGTGCCAGCAGCTCCCGACTCGTTTACAATGAGCAGTTCTTC. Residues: CASSSRLVYNEQFF.

The CDR3 sequence is CASRGTDYGYTF. CDR3 nucleotide sequence: TGTGCCAGCAGAGGGACAGACTATGGCTACACCTTC. The chain links TRBV28 to TRBJ1-2, with 7 bases lining up with TRBD1. Germline lookup yields CDR1 MDHEN and CDR2 SYDVKM. The trim removed 6 bases at V and 3 bases at J, leaving 1 base unmatched. The length of the CDR3 is 12 residues.

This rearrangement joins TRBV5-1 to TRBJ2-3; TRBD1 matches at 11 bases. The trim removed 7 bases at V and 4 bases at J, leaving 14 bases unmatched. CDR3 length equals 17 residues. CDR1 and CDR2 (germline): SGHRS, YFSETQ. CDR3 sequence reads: CASSLATGTGGADTQYF. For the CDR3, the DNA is TGCGCCAGCTCTCTGGCCACGGGGACAGGGGGAGCAGATACGCAGTATTTT.

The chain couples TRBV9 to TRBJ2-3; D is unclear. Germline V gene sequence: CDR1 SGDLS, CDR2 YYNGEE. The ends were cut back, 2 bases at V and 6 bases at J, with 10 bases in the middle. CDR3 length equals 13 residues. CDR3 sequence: CASSVGVRDTQYF. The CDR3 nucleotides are TGTGCCAGCAGCGTCGGCGTGAGGGATACGCAGTATTTT.

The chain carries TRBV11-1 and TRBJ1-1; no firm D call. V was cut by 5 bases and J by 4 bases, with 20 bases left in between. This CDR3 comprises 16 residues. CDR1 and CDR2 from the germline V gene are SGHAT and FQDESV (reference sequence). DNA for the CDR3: TGTGCCAGCAGCCCTTACCCGCGGGGAAGTTTCACTGAAGCTTTCTTT. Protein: CASSPYPRGSFTEAFF.

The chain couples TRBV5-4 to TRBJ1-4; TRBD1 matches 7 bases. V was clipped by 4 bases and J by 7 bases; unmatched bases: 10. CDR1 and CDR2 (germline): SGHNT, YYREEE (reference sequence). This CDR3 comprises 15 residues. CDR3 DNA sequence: TGTGCCAGCAGCATGACCGGGACAGAGGGTGAAAAACTGTTTTTT. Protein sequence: CASSMTGTEGEKLFF.

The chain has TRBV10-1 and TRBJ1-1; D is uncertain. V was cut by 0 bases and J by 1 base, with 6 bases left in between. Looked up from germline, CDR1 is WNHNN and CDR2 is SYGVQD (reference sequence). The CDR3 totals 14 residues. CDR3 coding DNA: TGCGCCAGCAGTGAGTCGAGAACGAACACTGAAGCTTTCTTT. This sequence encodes CASSESRTNTEAFF.

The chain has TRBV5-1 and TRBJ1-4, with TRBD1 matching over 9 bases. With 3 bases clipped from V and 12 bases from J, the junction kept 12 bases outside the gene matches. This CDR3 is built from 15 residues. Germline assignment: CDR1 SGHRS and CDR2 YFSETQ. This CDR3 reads CASSWERQGEAELFF. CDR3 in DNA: TGCGCCAGCAGCTGGGAACGACAGGGGGAGGCGGAACTGTTTTTT.

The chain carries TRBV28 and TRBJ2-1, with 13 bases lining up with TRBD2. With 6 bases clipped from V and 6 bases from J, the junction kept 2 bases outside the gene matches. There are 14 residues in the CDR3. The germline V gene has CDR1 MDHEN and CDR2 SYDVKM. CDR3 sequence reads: CASRGTSGTNEQFF. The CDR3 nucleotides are TGTGCCAGCAGAGGGACTAGCGGGACCAATGAGCAGTTCTTC.

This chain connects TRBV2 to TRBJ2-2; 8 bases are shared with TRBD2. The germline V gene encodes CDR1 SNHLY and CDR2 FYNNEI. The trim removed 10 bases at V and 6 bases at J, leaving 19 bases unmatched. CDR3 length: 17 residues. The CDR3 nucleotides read TGTGCCAACACCCCTGCGCGGTTCGGGGGGGATTCCGGGGAGCTGTTTTTT. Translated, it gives CANTPARFGGDSGELFF.

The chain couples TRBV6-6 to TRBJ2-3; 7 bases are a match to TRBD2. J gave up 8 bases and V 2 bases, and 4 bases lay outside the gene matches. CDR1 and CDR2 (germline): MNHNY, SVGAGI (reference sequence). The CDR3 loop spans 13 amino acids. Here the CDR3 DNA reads TGTGCCAGCAGTTACGTGGGCGGGGGTACGCAGTATTTT. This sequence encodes CASSYVGGGTQYF.

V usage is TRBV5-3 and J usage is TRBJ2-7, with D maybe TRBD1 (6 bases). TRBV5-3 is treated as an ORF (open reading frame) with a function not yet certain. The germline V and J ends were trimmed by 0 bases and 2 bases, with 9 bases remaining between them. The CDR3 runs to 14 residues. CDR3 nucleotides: TGTGCCAGAAGCTTGGGACAGGAGGCCTACGAGCAGTACTTC. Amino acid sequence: CARSLGQEAYEQYF.

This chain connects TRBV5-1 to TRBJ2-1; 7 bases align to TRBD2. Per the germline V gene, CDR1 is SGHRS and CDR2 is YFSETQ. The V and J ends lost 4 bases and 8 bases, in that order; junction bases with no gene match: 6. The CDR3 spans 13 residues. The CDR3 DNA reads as TGCGCCAGCAGCCCGGGCCGGGGGGATGAGCAGTTCTTC. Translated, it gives CASSPGRGDEQFF.